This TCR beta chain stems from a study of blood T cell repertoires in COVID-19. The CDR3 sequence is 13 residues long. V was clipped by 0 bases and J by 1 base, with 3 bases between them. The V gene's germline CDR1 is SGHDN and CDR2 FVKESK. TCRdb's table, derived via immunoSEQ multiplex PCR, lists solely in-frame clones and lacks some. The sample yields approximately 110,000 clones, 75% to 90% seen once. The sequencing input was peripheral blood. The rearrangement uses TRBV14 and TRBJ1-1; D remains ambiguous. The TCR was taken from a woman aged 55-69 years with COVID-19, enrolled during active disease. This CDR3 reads CASSQDWNTEAFF. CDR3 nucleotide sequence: TGTGCCAGCAGCCAAGACTGGAACACTGAAGCTTTCTTT.